This T cell receptor beta chain was recovered during a study of monozygotic twins with inflammatory bowel disease. Study results and caveats: IBD patients shared fewer clonotypes with others than healthy twins, especially with disease activity. Added variability in patient repertoires may stem from differing immunosuppressive treatments.

This CDR3 has 16 amino acids. The germline gives CDR1 SGHTA, CDR2 FQGNSA. Details on this clonotype: The antigen remains undetermined.

Eight separate reactions per sample served to make cDNA. Each UMI harboured a 6-nucleotide sample barcode and was appended via template switching. TCRdb re-called the 5' RACE reads; one entry per CDR3 protein, DNA not given. The repertoire table contains about 300,000 distinct CDR3 sequences. The J gene is TRBJ2-7, the V gene TRBV7-2; lacking DNA, the TRBD2 call made by TCRdb goes unchecked. This TCR was sampled from a human donor with ulcerative colitis or Crohn's disease, or a healthy co-twin of an affected twin (not recorded which). Material for sequencing was blood. This chain's CDR3 is CASSLASGGISYEQYF.